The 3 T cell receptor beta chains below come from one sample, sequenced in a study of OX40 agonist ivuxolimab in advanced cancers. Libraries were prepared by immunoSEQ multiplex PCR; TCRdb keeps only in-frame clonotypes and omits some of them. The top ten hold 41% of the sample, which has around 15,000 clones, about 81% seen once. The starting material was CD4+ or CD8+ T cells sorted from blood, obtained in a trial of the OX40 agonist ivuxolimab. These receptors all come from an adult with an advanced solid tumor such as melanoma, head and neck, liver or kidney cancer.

The CDR3 reads CASSPADRVRKETQYF. The DNA for the CDR3 is TGTGCCAGCAGCCCGGCGGACAGGGTGAGGAAAGAGACCCAGTACTTC. The rearrangement uses TRBV7-9 and TRBJ2-5; 8 positions match TRBD1. The CDR3 runs 16 residues. Germline CDR1 is SEHNR and CDR2 is FQNEAQ (reference sequence). V shed 5 bases, J shed 3 bases, and the junction held 11 bases outside the gene matches.

Here the CDR3 reads CASSFRASNQPQHF. The CDR3 nucleotides are TGTGCCAGCAGTTTCAGGGCCAGCAATCAGCCCCAGCATTTT. This sequence joins TRBV28 and TRBJ1-5, with D perhaps matching TRBD1 (5 bases). Germline V gene lookup returns CDR1 MDHEN and CDR2 SYDVKM. The CDR3 has 14 amino acids. Trimming pared 3 bases from V and 1 base from J, leaving 7 bases between.

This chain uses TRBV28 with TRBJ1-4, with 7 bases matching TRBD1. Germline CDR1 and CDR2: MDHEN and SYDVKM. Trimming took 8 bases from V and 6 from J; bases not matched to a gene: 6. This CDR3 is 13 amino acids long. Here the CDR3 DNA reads TGTGCCAGCTTAGACAGGGTGGATGAAAAACTGTTTTTT. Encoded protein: CASLDRVDEKLFF.